This T cell receptor beta chain was profiled in a study of blood T cell repertoires in COVID-19. Study-wide background: The United States, Italy and Spain were the sources of the acute and convalescent COVID-19 samples. T cells, B-cell-depleted T cells, or PBMCs provided the cDNA or gDNA that served as material.

Data came from immunoSEQ multiplex PCR; TCRdb stores just in-frame clones and leaves some out. The sample shows 140,000 to 150,000 clones, 80% to 90% of them seen only once. Participants came from 24 US areas, aged roughly 18 to 89 years. Cohort assignment relied on participant-reported clinical history. Per germline, CDR1 MNHEY and CDR2 SVGAGI. This CDR3 has 15 amino acids. Trimming cost V 4 bases and J 6 bases; bases outside gene matches: 5. Sequences were obtained from PBMCs or T cells enriched from blood (not recorded which). This clonotype originated in a woman aged 50 to 65 with acute COVID-19. The rearrangement uses TRBV6-5 and TRBJ2-2; 10 bases are a match to TRBD1. The CDR3 reads CASSSPGQGSGELFF. Here the CDR3 DNA reads TGTGCCAGCAGTTCCCCGGGACAGGGGTCCGGGGAGCTGTTTTTT.